A single sample is the source of the 27 T cell receptor beta chains below, sequenced in a study of T cell changes during pregnancy in multiple sclerosis. Some clones are missing from TCRdb's copy, which holds only in-frame ones; the method was immunoSEQ multiplex PCR. Among tens of thousands of clones listed, 90% to 95% were seen once. The sequences come from peripheral blood, collected in the second trimester of pregnancy. These TCRs come from a female donor with multiple sclerosis, enrolled in a pregnancy study.

This clone was recorded only once. This chain joins TRBV13 and TRBJ1-2; 9 bases match TRBD1. V lost 5 bases to trimming and J lost 1 base; unmatched junction nucleotides: 8. Germline V gene data show CDR1 as PRHDT and CDR2 as FYEKMQ (reference sequence). This CDR3 region has 16 residues. The CDR3 DNA sequence: TGTGCCAGCAGCCGGACACAGGGGGCACTTAACTATGGCTACACCTTC. It yields the protein CASSRTQGALNYGYTF.

This rearrangement joins TRBV27 to TRBJ2-3; no clear D gene. V lost 6 bases, J lost 1 base, and 8 bases lay in between. There are 13 residues in the CDR3. Germline values: CDR1 MNHEY, CDR2 SMNVEV (reference sequence). CDR3 protein: CASSPRGTDTQYF. CDR3 nucleotides: TGTGCCAGCAGCCCCCGGGGCACAGATACGCAGTATTTT.

This clone was seen just once. The chain joins TRBV5-4 to TRBJ1-1; 7 positions match TRBD1. Germline CDR1 and CDR2: SGHNT and YYREEE (reference sequence). Losses at the gene ends were 2 bases for V and 1 base for J; bases not matched to a gene: 2. The length of the CDR3 is 14 residues. The CDR3 region has the DNA TGTGCCAGCAGCTTCCGGACAGGGAACACTGAAGCTTTCTTT. Translated: CASSFRTGNTEAFF.

The V call is TRBV5-4, the J call TRBJ2-1; no reliable D call. This CDR3 contains 13 residues. Germline CDR1 SGHNT, CDR2 YYREEE (reference sequence). Trimming took 0 bases from V and 8 from J, leaving 9 bases between them. CDR3 nucleotide sequence: TGTGCCAGCAGCTTGGCCAACAACGATGAGCAGTTCTTC. This sequence encodes CASSLANNDEQFF.

Only a few counts were recorded for this clone. The chain uses TRBV6-1 and TRBJ1-2; tentative D call: TRBD1 (5 bases). V was shortened by 6 bases and J by 3 bases, with 14 bases between the two germline ends. This CDR3 has 14 amino acids. The V gene's germline CDR1 is MNHNS and CDR2 SASEGT. In nucleotides, the CDR3 is TGTGCCAGCAGGGATTGGGAGGGGCACTATGGCTACACCTTC. Encoded protein: CASRDWEGHYGYTF.

The chain uses TRBV19 and TRBJ2-5, with D tentatively TRBD2 (6 bases). This CDR3 has 13 residues. CDR1 LNHDA and CDR2 SQIVND come from the germline V gene (reference sequence). Trimming removed 5 bases from V and 5 bases from J, with 12 bases in between. The chain's CDR3 is CASSRGFRETQYF. The CDR3 DNA reads TGTGCCAGTAGTCGGGGGTTTCGGGAGACCCAGTACTTC. The entire variable domain, with the rest obtained from reference TRBV19 and TRBJ2-5, is as follows: DGGITQSPKYLFRKEGQNVTLSCEQNLNHDAMYWYRQDPGQGLRLIYYSQIVNDFQKGDIAEGYSVSREKKESFPLTVTSAQKNPTAFYLCASSRGFRETQYFGPGTRLLVL.

This clone was detected once. The V and J genes are TRBV6-1 and TRBJ1-5; 11 bases map to TRBD1. Germline trimming cut 4 bases from V and 6 bases from J; bases unmatched to any gene: 8. There are 16 residues in the CDR3. Germline V gives CDR1 MNHNS, CDR2 SASEGT. CDR3 nucleotides: TGTGCCAGCAGTGCCCGGACAGGGGGCTTCGGTCAGCCCCAGCATTTT. It yields the protein CASSARTGGFGQPQHF.

The chain recombines TRBV5-1 with TRBJ2-5; 10 nucleotides line up with TRBD1. The trim removed 3 bases at V and 5 bases at J, leaving 4 bases unmatched. The germline V gene encodes CDR1 SGHRS and CDR2 YFSETQ. This CDR3 has 14 residues. The CDR3 DNA reads TGCGCCAGCAGCTCGACAGGGGGCGGGGAGACCCAGTACTTC. Translated: CASSSTGGGETQYF.

The chain recombines TRBV7-3 with TRBJ2-5, with a tentative D call TRBD1 (6 bases). Germline V gene sequence: CDR1 SGHTA, CDR2 FQGTGA. The V and J ends lost 5 bases and 4 bases respectively, with 11 bases between them. The CDR3 is 13 residues long. The DNA for the CDR3 is TGTGCCAGCAGCCCAGGGGATCGAGAGACCCAGTACTTC. Translating gives CASSPGDRETQYF. Filled out from reference TRBV7-3 and TRBJ2-5, the complete variable domain reads GAGVSQTPSNKVTEKGKYVELRCDPISGHTALYWYRQSLGQGPEFLIYFQGTGAADDSGLPNDRFFAVRPEGSVSTLKIQRTERGDSAVYLCASSPGDRETQYFGPGTRLLVL.

This chain joins TRBV5-1 and TRBJ1-2; 7 bases are a match to TRBD1. The CDR3 spans 13 residues. CDR1 and CDR2 (germline): SGHRS, YFSETQ. Losses at the gene ends were 7 bases for V and 2 bases for J; bases not matched to a gene: 5. As DNA, the CDR3 is TGCGCCAGCTCACCGACAGGGAACTATGGCTACACCTTC. Amino acids: CASSPTGNYGYTF.

The V call is TRBV27, the J call TRBJ2-1, with TRBD2 matching 7 bases. The junction had 9 bases not matched to a gene; V was cut back by 1 base and J by 6 bases. Germline CDR1 is MNHEY and CDR2 is SMNVEV (reference sequence). The CDR3 loop spans 16 amino acids. The CDR3 coding sequence is TGTGCCAGCAGTTTATTACCCCAGCGGGATAGCAATGAGCAGTTCTTC. Residues: CASSLLPQRDSNEQFF.

The J gene is TRBJ2-3, the V gene TRBV6-4; 9 bases are a match to TRBD2. V lost 5 bases and J lost 4; bases outside the gene matches: 7. CDR3 size: 15 residues. The germline gives CDR1 MRHNA, CDR2 SNTAGT. CDR3 DNA sequence: TGTGCCAGCAGTCCCCAGGCGGGAGGGCCAGATACGCAGTATTTT. It yields the protein CASSPQAGGPDTQYF.

CDR3 DNA sequence: TGTGCCAGCAGCCTACAGGGGGCTGGGGAAAAACTGTTTTTT. Residues: CASSLQGAGEKLFF. The chain is built from TRBV28 and TRBJ1-4; the match to TRBD1 covers 9 bases. V was pared by 6 bases and J by 8 bases, with 7 bases of the junction left unmatched. The CDR3 sequence is 14 residues long. The germline gives CDR1 MDHEN, CDR2 SYDVKM.

The chain recombines TRBV15 with TRBJ2-7, with 8 bases that match TRBD1. Germline V gene lookup returns CDR1 LNHNV and CDR2 YYDKDF (reference sequence). This CDR3 has 17 residues. V dropped 3 bases and J dropped 0; count of bases not matched to a gene: 10. CDR3 DNA sequence: TGTGCCACCAGCAGCGACCTAACAGGGGGGTTCTCCTACGAGCAGTACTTC. Translated: CATSSDLTGGFSYEQYF.

The chain joins TRBV19 to TRBJ2-1, with 10 bases lining up with TRBD2. Looked up from germline, CDR1 is LNHDA and CDR2 is SQIVND (reference sequence). V lost 9 bases, J lost 2 bases, and 1 base stayed unmatched. The CDR3 contains 13 residues. The CDR3 loop is CASGLAAYNEQFF. The CDR3 DNA is TGTGCCAGCGGACTAGCGGCCTACAATGAGCAGTTCTTC.

The V gene is TRBV18, the J gene TRBJ2-1; D possibly corresponds to TRBD2 (7 bases). CDR3 size: 16 residues. CDR1 and CDR2 (germline): KGHSH, LQKENI. The V and J ends lost 5 bases and 9 bases respectively, with 23 bases between them. The CDR3 reads CASSTRGDLEGGEQFF. The DNA for the CDR3 is TGTGCCAGCTCAACCCGGGGGGACCTAGAAGGGGGTGAGCAGTTCTTC.

This rearrangement joins TRBV23-1 to TRBJ1-4; perhaps TRBD1 as D (5 bases). TRBV23-1 is an ORF; its function is uncertain. The CDR3 length is 19 residues. Between the trimmed V and J ends, which lost 1 base and 0 bases, there was a span of 18 bases. The CDR3 DNA follows: TGCGCCAGCAGTCAATGGGGCAGGGTTTCGCTTTCAACTAATGAAAAACTGTTTTTT. This translates into CASSQWGRVSLSTNEKLFF.

There are a few counts of this clone. The rearrangement uses TRBV13 and TRBJ2-3; 9 positions agree with TRBD2. Germline CDR1 PRHDT, CDR2 FYEKMQ (reference sequence). The V segment lost 1 base and the J segment 0 bases; nucleotides outside the gene matches: 2. The CDR3 is 16 amino acids. CDR3 amino acids: CASSLVLAGSTDTQYF. The CDR3, as DNA: TGTGCCAGCAGCTTAGTACTAGCGGGTAGCACAGATACGCAGTATTTT.

The chain uses TRBV28 and TRBJ2-7; 10 positions agree with TRBD1. Looked up from germline, CDR1 is MDHEN and CDR2 is SYDVKM. The CDR3 length is 15 residues. Trimming took 5 bases from V and 1 from J; bases not matched to a gene: 5. CDR3 sequence: CASSPGTGASYEQYF. The CDR3 coding sequence is TGTGCCAGCAGTCCCGGGACAGGGGCGTCCTACGAGCAGTACTTC.

The V gene is TRBV7-2, the J gene TRBJ2-7; TRBD2 aligns across 8 bases. Unmatched junction bases numbered 13, after V lost 6 bases and J lost 6 bases. This CDR3 spans 15 amino acids. Per germline, CDR1 SGHTA and CDR2 FQGNSA. CDR3 sequence reads: CASRGRTGGVGEQYF. The DNA for the CDR3 is TGTGCCAGCAGGGGACGGACGGGGGGGGTCGGCGAGCAGTACTTC.

The V call is TRBV2, the J call TRBJ1-2; TRBD1 matches 7 bases. The ends lost 3 bases at V and 4 bases at J; junction bases unmatched: 5. From germline, CDR1 is SNHLY and CDR2 FYNNEI. This CDR3 contains 14 residues. CDR3 nucleotide sequence: TGTGCCAGCAGTGATACAGGGGCCGCCTATGGCTACACCTTC. Residues: CASSDTGAAYGYTF. Using reference TRBV2 and TRBJ1-2 for the parts outside the CDR3, the full variable domain is EPEVTQTPSHQVTQMGQEVILRCVPISNHLYFYWYRQILGQKVEFLVSFYNNEISEKSEIFDDQFSVERPDGSNFTLKIRSTKLEDSAMYFCASSDTGAAYGYTFGSGTRLTVV.

The gene calls are TRBV15 and TRBJ2-7; TRBD2 matches at 7 bases. Looked up from germline, CDR1 is LNHNV and CDR2 is YYDKDF (reference sequence). The CDR3 has 17 amino acids. The trim removed 2 bases at V and 2 bases at J, leaving 12 bases unmatched. The CDR3 DNA reads as TGTGCCACCAGCAGATTCCCTCGGAAGAGCGGGACCTACGAGCAGTACTTC. Translated, it gives CATSRFPRKSGTYEQYF.

The chain employs TRBV19 and TRBJ2-7, with D possibly being TRBD1 (6 bases). CDR1 and CDR2 from the germline V gene are LNHDA and SQIVND (reference sequence). This CDR3 spans 13 amino acids. V lost 9 bases and J 6 bases, leaving 18 bases between the germline ends. DNA of the CDR3: TGTGCCAGGACGACACAGGGTAAGGTCGAGCAGTACTTC. This codes for CARTTQGKVEQYF.

The chain links TRBV2 to TRBJ1-2; 8 bases line up with TRBD1. The CDR3 sequence is 11 residues long. The ends lost 4 bases at V and 8 bases at J; junction bases unmatched: 0. Germline-derived CDR1 and CDR2 are SNHLY and FYNNEI. CDR3 nucleotide sequence: TGTGCCAGCAGTGGGGACAGGGGCTACACCTTC. It is translated as CASSGDRGYTF.

The V and J genes are TRBV30 and TRBJ2-7, with D perhaps matching TRBD1 (6 bases). This CDR3 has 14 amino acids. CDR1 GTSNPN and CDR2 SVGIG come from the germline V gene (reference sequence). V was clipped by 0 bases and J by 4 bases, with 13 bases between them. The CDR3 here is CAWSVTDSWYEQYF. The DNA for the CDR3 is TGTGCCTGGAGTGTCACGGACAGTTGGTACGAGCAGTACTTC.

This chain uses TRBV29-1 with TRBJ1-2; maybe TRBD1 (5 bases). The CDR3 loop spans 12 amino acids. Germline CDR1 and CDR2: SQVTM and ANQGSEA. V was shortened by 2 bases and J by 4 bases, with 8 bases between the two germline ends. Written as DNA, the CDR3 is TGCAGCGTTGAACACGGGGGCTATGGCTACACCTTC. It encodes CSVEHGGYGYTF.

V gene TRBV30 combines with J gene TRBJ1-1, with D possibly matching TRBD1 (6 bases). Germline V gene sequence: CDR1 GTSNPN, CDR2 SVGIG (reference sequence). Trimming left V 3 bases short and J 0 bases short, with 14 bases between. The length of the CDR3 is 15 residues. The chain's CDR3 is CAWRGWTDMNTEAFF. The CDR3 DNA reads TGTGCCTGGAGAGGGTGGACAGACATGAACACTGAAGCTTTCTTT.